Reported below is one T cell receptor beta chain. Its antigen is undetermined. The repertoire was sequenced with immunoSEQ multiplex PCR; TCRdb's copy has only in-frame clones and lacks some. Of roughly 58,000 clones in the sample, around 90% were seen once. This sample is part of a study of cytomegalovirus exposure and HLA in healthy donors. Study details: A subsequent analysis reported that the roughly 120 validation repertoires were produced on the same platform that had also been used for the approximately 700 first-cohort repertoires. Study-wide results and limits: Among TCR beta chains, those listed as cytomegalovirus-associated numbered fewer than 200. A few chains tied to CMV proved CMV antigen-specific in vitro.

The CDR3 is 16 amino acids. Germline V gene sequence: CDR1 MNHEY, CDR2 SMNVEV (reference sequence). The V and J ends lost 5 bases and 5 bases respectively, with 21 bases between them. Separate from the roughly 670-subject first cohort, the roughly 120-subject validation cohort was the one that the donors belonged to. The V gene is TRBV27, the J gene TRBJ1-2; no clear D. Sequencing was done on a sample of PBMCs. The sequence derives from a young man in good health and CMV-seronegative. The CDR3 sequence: CASSPHWRAVEYGYTF. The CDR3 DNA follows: TGTGCCAGCAGTCCTCATTGGAGGGCGGTTGAGTATGGCTACACCTTC.